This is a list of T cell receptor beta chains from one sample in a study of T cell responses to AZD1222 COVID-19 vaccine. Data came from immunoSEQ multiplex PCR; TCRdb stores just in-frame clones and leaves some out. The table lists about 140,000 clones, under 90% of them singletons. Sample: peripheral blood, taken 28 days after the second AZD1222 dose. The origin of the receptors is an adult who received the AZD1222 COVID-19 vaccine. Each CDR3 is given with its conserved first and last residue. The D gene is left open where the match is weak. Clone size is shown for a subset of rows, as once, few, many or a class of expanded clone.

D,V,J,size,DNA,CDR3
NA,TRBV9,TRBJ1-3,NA,TGTGCCAGCAGCGTAGACGGCGGTAGGACTGGAAACACCATATATTTT,CASSVDGGRTGNTIYF
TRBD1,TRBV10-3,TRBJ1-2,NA,TGTGCCATCAGTGAGCAGACAGGGTCCGGGGGCTACACCTTC,CAISEQTGSGGYTF
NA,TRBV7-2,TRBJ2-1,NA,TGTGCCAGCAGCTTCCGGCGGGGTCGGAACAATGAGCAGTTCTTC,CASSFRRGRNNEQFF
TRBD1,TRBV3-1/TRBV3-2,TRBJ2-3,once,TGTGCCAGCAGCCAAGTTCGCAGGGGGCGAAGAGATACGCAGTATTTT,CASSQVRRGRRDTQYF
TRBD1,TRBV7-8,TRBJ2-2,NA,TGTGCCAGCAGCCAGCGGACAGGTTACACCGGGGAGCTGTTTTTT,CASSQRTGYTGELFF
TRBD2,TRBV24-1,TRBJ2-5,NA,TGTGCCACCAGTGATCCCAGCGGGGGGGTGGAGACCCAGTACTTC,CATSDPSGGVETQYF
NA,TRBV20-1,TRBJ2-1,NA,TGCAGTGCTAGACCCACCGGGGAGCAGTTCTTC,CSARPTGEQFF
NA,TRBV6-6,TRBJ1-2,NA,TGTGCCAGCAGCATAGGCGAGCGAGGCTACACCTTC,CASSIGERGYTF
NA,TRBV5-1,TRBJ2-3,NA,TGCGCCAGCAGCCTACGATCCACTACTAGCACAGATACGCAGTATTTT,CASSLRSTTSTDTQYF
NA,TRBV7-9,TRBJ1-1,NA,TGTGCCAGCAGCCCGATGGCCCTTGAAGCTTTCTTT,CASSPMALEAFF
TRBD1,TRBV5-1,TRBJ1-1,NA,TGCGCCAGCAGCAGGGACAGGGGGAACACTGAAGCTTTCTTT,CASSRDRGNTEAFF
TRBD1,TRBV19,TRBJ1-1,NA,TGTGCCAGTAGTCTCTTGACAGGGGGACTGTTGGACACTGAAGCTTTCTTT,CASSLLTGGLLDTEAFF
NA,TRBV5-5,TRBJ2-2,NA,TGTGCCAGCAGCCGAACGGACGGCACCGGGGAGCTGTTTTTT,CASSRTDGTGELFF
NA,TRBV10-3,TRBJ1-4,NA,TGTGCCATCAGTGAGTCGGGACATGGGGAAAAACTGTTTTTT,CAISESGHGEKLFF
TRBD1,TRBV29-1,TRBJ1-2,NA,TGCAGCGTTGGGACGTCAGGGGGGAATGGCTACACCTTC,CSVGTSGGNGYTF
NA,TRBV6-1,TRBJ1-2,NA,TGTGCCAGCAGTGCGACCTCGTCCTCATCTAACTATGGCTACACCTTC,CASSATSSSSNYGYTF
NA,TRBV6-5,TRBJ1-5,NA,TGTGCCAGCACCGGATATAGCAATCAGCCCCAGCATTTT,CASTGYSNQPQHF
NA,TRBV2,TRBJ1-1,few,TGTGCCAGCAGAGACGGGACACAGTGGAGGGAGGAAGCTTTCTTT,CASRDGTQWREEAFF
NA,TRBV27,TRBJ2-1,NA,TGTGCCAGCAGTTCCCGGGAGCTAGCTTTTTACAATGAGCAGTTCTTC,CASSSRELAFYNEQFF
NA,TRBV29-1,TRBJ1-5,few,TGCAGCGTTGAAGGTCCTGGCGGGCCCCAGCATTTT,CSVEGPGGPQHF
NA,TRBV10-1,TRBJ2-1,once,TGCGCCAGCAGTCCGTGGCAGGGTGGCCCCTACAATGAGCAGTTCTTC,CASSPWQGGPYNEQFF
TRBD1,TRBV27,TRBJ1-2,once,TGTGCCAGCAGAGGGACAGCTAGGTTTGGCTACACCTTC,CASRGTARFGYTF
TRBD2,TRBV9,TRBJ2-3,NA,TGTGCCAGCAGCGCGGGACTAGCGAGCACAGATACGCAGTATTTT,CASSAGLASTDTQYF
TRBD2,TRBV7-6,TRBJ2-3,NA,TGTGCCAGCAGCGGGCCGGGGGGGCAGGGAGATACGCAGTATTTT,CASSGPGGQGDTQYF
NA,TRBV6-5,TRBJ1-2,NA,TGTGCCAGCGTGGCAGGGGCTGCGGGAGGCTATGGCTACACCTTC,CASVAGAAGGYGYTF
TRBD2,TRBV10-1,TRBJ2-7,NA,TGCGCCAGCAGTGAGGCTAGCGGGAGGGCCAATTCCTACGAGCAGTACTTC,CASSEASGRANSYEQYF
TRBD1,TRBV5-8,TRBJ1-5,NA,TGTGCCAGCAGCCCCGGACAGGTGGGTCAGCCCCAGCATTTT,CASSPGQVGQPQHF